The 13 T cell receptor beta chains below all came from one sample that was sequenced in a study of cytomegalovirus exposure and HLA in healthy donors. The PCR made use of 60 Vbeta and 13 Jbeta primers. The method was immunoSEQ multiplex PCR; TCRdb's version includes in-frame clones alone and lacks a portion of them. The sample has 110,000 or so clones, 82% seen once; the top ten hold 2.5%. Sample: PBMCs. These receptor sequences come from a woman aged 18-35 years in good health and CMV-seronegative.

This chain uses TRBV27 with TRBJ1-1; D may be TRBD1 (5 bases). V lost 3 bases and J lost 5, with 13 bases in between. CDR3 size: 14 residues. Germline CDR1 reads MNHEY; CDR2 reads SMNVEV (reference sequence). This CDR3 is CASSFVGRETEAFF. DNA of the CDR3: TGTGCCAGCAGTTTTGTGGGCAGGGAAACTGAAGCTTTCTTT.

V is TRBV15 and J is TRBJ1-2; 7 bases map to TRBD1. The V segment lost 5 bases and the J segment 0 bases; nucleotides outside the gene matches: 6. From germline, CDR1 is LNHNV and CDR2 YYDKDF (reference sequence). The CDR3 is 15 residues long. The CDR3 region has the DNA TGTGCCACCAGCGGTGCACAGGGGTCTAACTATGGCTACACCTTC. Protein: CATSGAQGSNYGYTF.

The chain uses TRBV5-6 and TRBJ1-3; 7 positions match TRBD1. The germline V gene encodes CDR1 SGHDT and CDR2 YYEEEE. CDR3 length equals 15 residues. Unmatched junction bases numbered 3, after V lost 3 bases and J lost 0 bases. The CDR3 is CASSYGTDSGNTIYF. The CDR3 coding sequence is TGTGCCAGCAGCTACGGGACAGACTCTGGAAACACCATATATTTT. Variable domain in full (rest from reference TRBV5-6 and TRBJ1-3): DAGVTQSPTHLIKTRGQQVTLRCSPKSGHDTVSWYQQALGQGPQFIFQYYEEEERQRGNFPDRFSGHQFPNYSSELNVNALLLGDSALYLCASSYGTDSGNTIYFGEGSWLTVV.

This chain uses TRBV4-2 with TRBJ1-5; no definite D call. Germline V gene data show CDR1 as LGHNA and CDR2 as YNFKEQ. This CDR3 region has 15 residues. The ends were cut back, 0 bases at V and 8 bases at J, with 14 bases in the middle. For the CDR3, the DNA is TGTGCCAGCAGCCAAGAAGGAGGCACAATCAAGCCCCAGCATTTT. The encoded protein is CASSQEGGTIKPQHF.

This clone was counted only a few times. The rearrangement joins TRBV18 to TRBJ1-5; tentative D call: TRBD1 (5 bases). The CDR3 is made up of 13 amino acids. CDR1 is KGHSH, CDR2 LQKENI, per germline. V gave up 5 bases and J gave up 5 bases, with 10 bases separating them. The CDR3 DNA follows: TGTGCCAGCTCAAACCACAGGCATCAGCCCCAGCATTTT. Amino acids: CASSNHRHQPQHF.

This clone appeared once. The chain recombines TRBV19 with TRBJ2-3; the match to TRBD1 covers 11 bases. The V gene's germline CDR1 is LNHDA and CDR2 SQIVND (reference sequence). CDR3 size: 16 residues. V lost 4 bases, J lost 3 bases, and 6 bases stayed unmatched. CDR3 in amino acids: CASSSPGTGGTDTQYF. Written as DNA, the CDR3 is TGTGCCAGTAGTAGTCCCGGGACAGGGGGAACAGATACGCAGTATTTT.

The table lists this clone with a few counts. The chain recombines TRBV5-8 with TRBJ2-7; weak D call: TRBD2 (6 bases). CDR1 and CDR2 (germline): SGHTS, YDEGEE. The ends were cut back, 2 bases at V and 0 bases at J, with 18 bases in the middle. The CDR3 is 17 amino acids. The CDR3 coding sequence is TGTGCCAGCAGCTTCCCCCCGGGACTCTTGAGCTCCTACGAGCAGTACTTC. Encoded protein: CASSFPPGLLSSYEQYF. The variable domain in full, completed from reference TRBV5-8 and TRBJ2-7, reads EAGVTQSPTHLIKTRGQQATLRCSPISGHTSVYWYQQALGLGLQFLLWYDEGEERNRGNFPPRFSGRQFPNYSSELNVNALELEDSALYLCASSFPPGLLSSYEQYFGPGTRLTVT.

This rearrangement joins TRBV5-6 to TRBJ1-5; D possibly corresponds to TRBD1 (5 bases). Germline V gene lookup returns CDR1 SGHDT and CDR2 YYEEEE. Trimming cost V 0 bases and J 6 bases, with 16 bases left between them. This CDR3 region has 16 residues. The CDR3 sequence: CASSLGGSGNRQPQHF. The CDR3 DNA reads as TGTGCCAGCAGCTTGGGGGGTTCAGGGAATCGTCAGCCCCAGCATTTT.

The chain has TRBV29-1 and TRBJ2-1, with TRBD1 identical over 8 bases. V shed 6 bases and J 2 bases; nucleotides not matched to a gene: 3. Germline lookup yields CDR1 SQVTM and CDR2 ANQGSEA. This CDR3 region has 13 residues. CDR3 nucleotides: TGCAGCGTCCGGACAGGGCCCTACAATGAGCAGTTCTTC. It translates to CSVRTGPYNEQFF.

The chain recombines TRBV2 with TRBJ2-1; D gene uncertain. Trimming removed 4 bases from V and 2 bases from J, with 12 bases in between. Germline-derived CDR1 and CDR2 are SNHLY and FYNNEI. CDR3 length: 15 residues. CDR3: CASSVEGDPYNEQFF. Written as DNA, the CDR3 is TGTGCCAGCAGTGTAGAAGGAGACCCCTACAATGAGCAGTTCTTC.

V is TRBV19 and J is TRBJ1-5; TRBD1 matches at 9 bases. The V gene's germline CDR1 is LNHDA and CDR2 SQIVND (reference sequence). The J segment lost 7 bases and the V segment lost 5 bases, leaving 6 bases of the junction unmatched. This CDR3 comprises 14 residues. The CDR3 DNA is TGTGCCAGTAGTGCCACAGGGGGCGGGCAGCCCCAGCATTTT. It specifies CASSATGGGQPQHF.

V is TRBV29-1 and J is TRBJ1-1, with D maybe TRBD1 (5 bases). The CDR3 consists of 13 residues. Germline loops: CDR1 SQVTM, CDR2 ANQGSEA. The CDR3 DNA reads TGCACCTCCCAGATGGGGGGGAACACTGAAGCTTTCTTT. This encodes CTSQMGGNTEAFF.

The chain uses TRBV7-2 and TRBJ1-1; maybe TRBD1 (5 bases). V was cut by 2 bases and J by 3 bases, with 7 bases left in between. Germline values: CDR1 SGHTA, CDR2 FQGNSA. This CDR3 spans 13 amino acids. CDR3 loop: CASSLWGDTEAFF. CDR3 bases: TGTGCCAGCAGCTTATGGGGGGACACTGAAGCTTTCTTT.